This TCR beta chain derives from a study of T cell responses to AZD1222 COVID-19 vaccine. Overall study context: Samples with a second dose at about 4 or about 12 weeks were pooled together. Study outcomes and limitations: Vaccine-associated CD4 TCRs ranged over spike, dominating at 160-218 and 743-854.

The ends were cut back, 0 bases at V and 1 base at J, with 3 bases in the middle. Per the germline V gene, CDR1 is LNHNV and CDR2 is YYDKDF (reference sequence). This CDR3 has 13 residues. Details on this clone: Its specificity is unknown.

Libraries were prepared by immunoSEQ multiplex PCR; TCRdb keeps only in-frame clonotypes and omits some of them. The data contain fewer than 120,000 clones, 87% of them singletons. The sequence came from an adult in good health. This specimen consisted of peripheral blood, obtained on day 0 of AZD1222 vaccination. The chain has TRBV15 and TRBJ1-1; no clear D gene. Here the CDR3 reads CATSRDGNTEAFF. The CDR3 nucleotides are TGTGCCACCAGCAGAGATGGGAACACTGAAGCTTTCTTT. The whole variable domain, filled in from reference TRBV15 and TRBJ1-1, reads DAMVIQNPRYQVTQFGKPVTLSCSQTLNHNVMYWYQQKSSQAPKLLFHYYDKDFNNEADTPDNFQSRRPNTSFCFLDIRSPGLGDTAMYLCATSRDGNTEAFFGQGTRLTVV.